The 22 T cell receptor beta chains in this list originate from one sample, sequenced in a study of early T cells in non-severe SARS-CoV-2 infection. MiXCR, applied by TCRdb to the 5' RACE reads, yields one record per CDR3 protein. The sample lists tens of thousands of distinct CDR3 sequences; less than 9.5% were seen once. This specimen consisted of whole blood, obtained at baseline. The receptors shown here come from an adult who was a healthcare worker with PCR-confirmed SARS-CoV-2 infection or an uninfected control (not recorded which).

This clonotype has at least ten counts. The chain has TRBV6-2 or TRBV6-3 and TRBJ2-7; D not certain. CDR1 is MNHEY and CDR2 is SVGEGT in the germline V gene. Trimming left V 0 bases short and J 5 bases short, with 14 bases between. The CDR3 has 15 amino acids. CDR3 loop: CASSYSGKQTHEQYF. CDR3 nucleotides: TGTGCCAGCAGTTACTCGGGCAAACAGACGCACGAGCAGTACTTC.

Only a few counts were recorded for this clonotype. This rearrangement joins TRBV2 to TRBJ2-2; TRBD2 aligns across 9 bases. This CDR3 is 14 amino acids long. Germline V gives CDR1 SNHLY, CDR2 FYNNEI. V shed 9 bases and J 1 base; nucleotides not matched to a gene: 3. The CDR3, as DNA: TGTGCCAGGGCGACTAGCGGGAACACCGGGGAGCTGTTTTTT. It is translated as CARATSGNTGELFF.

By sample share, this clonotype is medium-sized. The V call is TRBV7-2, the J call TRBJ2-1, with D hard to call. Germline lookup yields CDR1 SGHTA and CDR2 FQGNSA. There are 13 residues in the CDR3. With 5 bases removed from V and 3 bases from J, the gap between germline ends came to 8 bases. This CDR3 reads CASSLDLYNEQFF. CDR3 in DNA: TGTGCCAGCAGCCTGGACCTCTACAATGAGCAGTTCTTC.

This chain links TRBV3-1 with TRBJ1-4, with D perhaps matching TRBD1 (6 bases). CDR1 LGHDT and CDR2 YNNKEL come from the germline V gene (reference sequence). The CDR3 length is 15 residues. The germline V and J ends were trimmed by 3 bases and 3 bases, with 11 bases remaining between them. The CDR3 nucleotides read TGTGCCAGCAGCCAGCGGACAGTCTCTAATGAAAAACTGTTTTTT. It codes for CASSQRTVSNEKLFF.

V usage is TRBV5-5 and J usage is TRBJ2-7; 8 bases fit TRBD2. This CDR3 has 16 amino acids. The junction had 10 bases not matched to a gene; V was cut back by 3 bases and J by 2 bases. Germline V gene lookup returns CDR1 SGHKS and CDR2 YYEKEE (reference sequence). For the CDR3, the DNA is TGTGCCAGCAGCTGGGGTAGCGGGGAAACTACCTACGAGCAGTACTTC. Translated: CASSWGSGETTYEQYF.

The chain recombines TRBV25-1 with TRBJ1-6; the D gene is possibly TRBD1 (6 bases). In germline, CDR1 is MGHDK, CDR2 SYGVNS. This CDR3 has 15 amino acids. Trimming shortened V by 4 bases and J by 5 bases, and 12 bases separated the two germline ends. CDR3: CASSAQGTDNSPLHF. In DNA, the CDR3 is TGTGCCAGCAGTGCACAGGGTACGGATAATTCACCCCTCCACTTT.

Many counts were recorded for this clonotype. V usage is TRBV29-1 and J usage is TRBJ2-1; D gene unclear. In germline, CDR1 is SQVTM, CDR2 ANQGSEA. The CDR3 spans 10 residues. V was pared by 7 bases and J by 14 bases, with 15 bases between. CDR3 bases: TGCAGCGCAGAACTGGGAAGGGAGTTCTTC. Translated: CSAELGREFF.

The sample holds a few counts of this clonotype. CDR3 DNA: TGCAGTGCAATCAACGCGGGGGGGACTAGCATCTACGAGCAGTACTTC. Its protein product is CSAINAGGTSIYEQYF. This chain connects TRBV20-1 to TRBJ2-7, with 9 bases lining up with TRBD2. The J segment lost 3 bases and the V segment lost 6 bases, leaving 15 bases of the junction unmatched. From germline, CDR1 is DFQATT and CDR2 SNEGSKA (reference sequence). The CDR3 covers 16 residues.

V and J are TRBV5-6 and TRBJ1-2; D ambiguous. The CDR3 extends over 13 amino acids. V shed 0 bases and J shed 2 bases, with 5 bases lying between them. In germline, CDR1 is SGHDT, CDR2 YYEEEE. This CDR3 reads CASSLEQNYGYTF. CDR3 nucleotide sequence: TGTGCCAGCAGCTTGGAACAGAACTATGGCTACACCTTC.

This clonotype was counted at least ten times. This chain links TRBV30 with TRBJ1-5; D remains ambiguous. Germline-derived CDR1 and CDR2 are GTSNPN and SVGIG (reference sequence). Trimming removed 2 bases from V and 2 bases from J, with 10 bases in between. This CDR3 spans 14 amino acids. CDR3 amino acids: CAWSSLTGNQPQHF. The CDR3 bases are TGTGCCTGGAGTTCCCTCACGGGCAATCAGCCCCAGCATTTT.

The gene calls are TRBV3-1 and TRBJ1-3, with D uncertain. The CDR3 contains 16 residues. Trimming removed 0 bases from V and 2 bases from J, with 11 bases in between. Germline lookup yields CDR1 LGHDT and CDR2 YNNKEL (reference sequence). CDR3 sequence (DNA): TGTGCCAGCAGCCAAGATCTAGGACCCACTGGAAACACCATATATTTT. Amino acid sequence: CASSQDLGPTGNTIYF.

This clonotype was counted between two and nine times. The V call is TRBV4-3, the J call TRBJ2-2; 12 bases map to TRBD2. The junction had 13 bases not matched to a gene; V was cut back by 5 bases and J by 3 bases. Germline-derived CDR1 and CDR2 are LGHNA and YSLEER. The CDR3 is 19 amino acids. This CDR3 is CASSSGLAGSSTYTGELFF. The CDR3 DNA reads as TGCGCCAGCAGCTCGGGACTAGCGGGCTCCTCCACTTACACCGGGGAGCTGTTTTTT.

This clonotype was observed a handful of times. The chain uses TRBV28 and TRBJ1-1, with a weak D call TRBD1 (5 bases). This CDR3 has 13 residues. Deletions cut 5 bases from V and 4 bases from J, with 11 bases between. Germline loops: CDR1 MDHEN, CDR2 SYDVKM. As DNA, the CDR3 is TGTGCCAGCAGTGGGGGGTTGGTCACTGAAGCTTTCTTT. It specifies CASSGGLVTEAFF. Drawing the rest from reference TRBV28 and TRBJ1-1, the complete variable domain is DVKVTQSSRYLVKRTGEKVFLECVQDMDHENMFWYRQDPGLGLRLIYFSYDVKMKEKGDIPEGYSVSREKKERFSLILESASTNQTSMYLCASSGGLVTEAFFGQGTRLTVV.

The chain has TRBV7-2 and TRBJ2-5; D ambiguous. Germline V CDR1 and CDR2: SGHTA, FQGNSA. This CDR3 spans 13 amino acids. V lost 3 bases to trimming and J lost 5 bases, with 10 bases between them. CDR3 in amino acids: CASSFSGLETQYF. The DNA of the CDR3 is TGTGCCAGCAGCTTTTCAGGTCTGGAGACCCAGTACTTC.

This chain joins TRBV7-2 and TRBJ2-7, with TRBD1 identical over 7 bases. CDR1 SGHTA and CDR2 FQGNSA come from the germline V gene. The CDR3 is made up of 13 amino acids. Trimming cost V 5 bases and J 4 bases; bases outside gene matches: 5. CDR3 amino acids: CASSKGTAYEQYF. The CDR3 region has the DNA TGTGCCAGCAGCAAGGGGACAGCTTACGAGCAGTACTTC.

This sequence joins TRBV20-1 and TRBJ2-1; TRBD2 agrees at 10 bases. The CDR3 contains 15 residues. Germline V gene data show CDR1 as DFQATT and CDR2 as SNEGSKA (reference sequence). The V segment lost 6 bases and the J segment 4 bases; nucleotides outside the gene matches: 9. CDR3 loop: CSAYLLAGAYNEQFF. The CDR3 DNA sequence: TGCAGTGCCTACCTTCTAGCGGGGGCATACAATGAGCAGTTCTTC.

There are a few counts of this clonotype. This chain links TRBV9 with TRBJ1-1; the match to TRBD1 covers 7 bases. Germline CDR1 and CDR2: SGDLS and YYNGEE. The V gene end was trimmed by 0 bases and the J gene end by 10 bases; junction bases not matched to a gene: 9. CDR3 length: 14 amino acids. This CDR3 reads CASSVADRTGIAFF. The CDR3 nucleotides read TGTGCCAGCAGCGTAGCCGACCGGACAGGTATAGCTTTCTTT.

The J gene is TRBJ2-3, the V gene TRBV20-1, with 13 positions matching TRBD2. Per germline, CDR1 DFQATT and CDR2 SNEGSKA (reference sequence). V gave up 1 base and J gave up 2 bases; unmatched junction bases: 12. The CDR3 extends over 19 amino acids. The CDR3 sequence is CSARASGTSGVTNTDTQYF. CDR3 sequence (DNA): TGCAGTGCTAGAGCTTCCGGGACTAGCGGGGTTACCAACACAGATACGCAGTATTTT.

This clonotype has at least ten counts. The chain joins TRBV3-1 to TRBJ1-4; D call uncertain. Germline values: CDR1 LGHDT, CDR2 YNNKEL (reference sequence). Trimming removed 3 bases at V and 6 bases at J, with 5 bases between. The CDR3 totals 12 residues. CDR3 protein: CASSQGHEKLFF. CDR3 nucleotides: TGTGCCAGCAGCCAGGGCCATGAAAAACTGTTTTTT. Together with reference TRBV3-1 and TRBJ1-4, the CDR3 gives the full variable domain: DTAVSQTPKYLVTQMGNDKSIKCEQNLGHDTMYWYKQDSKKFLKIMFSYNNKELIINETVPNRFSPKSPDKAHLNLHINSLELGDSAVYFCASSQGHEKLFFGSGTQLSVL.

This clonotype was counted at least ten times. The gene calls are TRBV5-6 and TRBJ1-1; tentative D call: TRBD1 (5 bases). The V end lost 1 base, the J end lost 1 base, and 14 bases lay between the germline ends. The CDR3 contains 16 residues. Germline values: CDR1 SGHDT, CDR2 YYEEEE. This chain's CDR3 is CASSLYGGFSNTEAFF. For the CDR3, the DNA is TGTGCCAGCAGCTTGTACGGGGGATTCTCGAACACTGAAGCTTTCTTT. Looking up the rest from reference TRBV5-6 and TRBJ1-1 gives the full variable domain: DAGVTQSPTHLIKTRGQQVTLRCSPKSGHDTVSWYQQALGQGPQFIFQYYEEEERQRGNFPDRFSGHQFPNYSSELNVNALLLGDSALYLCASSLYGGFSNTEAFFGQGTRLTVV.

The chain uses TRBV7-2 and TRBJ2-3, with D possibly matching TRBD1 (6 bases). Germline CDR1 and CDR2: SGHTA and FQGNSA. The length of the CDR3 is 15 residues. Trimming took off 1 base at V and 1 base at J, with 9 bases between the two ends. The CDR3 loop reads CASSLVSGGTDTQYF. As DNA, the CDR3 is TGTGCCAGCAGCTTAGTTTCAGGGGGCACAGATACGCAGTATTTT.

This clonotype turned up a few times. J is TRBJ1-3 and V is TRBV20-1; no clear D gene. The germline V gene has CDR1 DFQATT and CDR2 SNEGSKA (reference sequence). Between the trimmed V and J ends, which lost 5 bases and 0 bases, there was a span of 11 bases. The CDR3 has 14 amino acids. CDR3 coding DNA: TGCAGTGCTCTGGACTTTAACTCTGGAAACACCATATATTTT. This sequence encodes CSALDFNSGNTIYF.